One sample yielded the 29 T cell receptor beta chains listed below, sequenced in a study of T cells in Graves' hyperthyroidism and ophthalmopathy. Amplification yielded TCR beta CDR3 regions, with RNA transcripts as the source. Carried out on the TCR CDR3, a first-round RT-PCR used the HTBI primer set. TCRdb re-called the multiplex PCR reads with MiXCR, one entry per CDR3 protein. Of about 110,000 distinct CDR3 sequences listed, approximately 16% are singletons. The sequenced sample was blood. The receptors were sampled from a woman in her forties or fifties with Graves' hyperthyroidism.

This clonotype was picked up many times. The chain recombines TRBV6-1 with TRBJ1-4; D gene uncertain. With 6 bases removed from V and 8 bases from J, the gap between germline ends came to 19 bases. The CDR3 sequence is 15 residues long. The germline V gene encodes CDR1 MNHNS and CDR2 SASEGT. In nucleotides, the CDR3 is TGTGCCAGCAGGCAACGTGAGGGCGTGGGGGAAAAACTGTTTTTT. Translated: CASRQREGVGEKLFF.

This clonotype has a single count. The genes are TRBV18 and TRBJ2-7; tentative D call: TRBD1 (6 bases). The germline gives CDR1 KGHSH, CDR2 LQKENI. CDR3 length: 16 amino acids. V lost 6 bases and J lost 3, with 21 bases in between. The CDR3 protein is CASSPRQACRVYEQYF. CDR3 in DNA: TGTGCCAGCTCTCCTAGACAGGCCTGTAGGGTCTACGAGCAGTACTTC.

This clonotype was seen ten or more times. The chain carries TRBV4-2 and TRBJ1-4; D not certain. CDR1 and CDR2 from the germline V gene are LGHNA and YNFKEQ. The CDR3 extends over 15 amino acids. Trimming removed 6 bases at V and 0 bases at J, with 11 bases between. CDR3 in amino acids: CASSRYTATNEKLFF. DNA of the CDR3: TGTGCCAGCAGTCGTTACACTGCAACTAATGAAAAACTGTTTTTT.

The chain recombines TRBV4-1 with TRBJ2-1; D unresolved. Trimming pared 6 bases from V and 7 bases from J, leaving 13 bases between. From germline, CDR1 is MGHRA and CDR2 YSYEKL. CDR3 length equals 13 residues. CDR3 coding DNA: TGCGCCAGCAGGATAGAATCCGGAAATGAGCAGTTCTTC. It is translated as CASRIESGNEQFF.

This clonotype was recorded many times. The chain uses TRBV2 and TRBJ2-3; 14 bases agree with TRBD2. The CDR3 sequence is 23 residues long. Losses at the gene ends were 4 bases for V and 2 bases for J; bases not matched to a gene: 23. In germline, CDR1 is SNHLY, CDR2 FYNNEI. The CDR3 is CASSVRAQWSTGTSGRDTDTQYF. CDR3 sequence (DNA): TGTGCCAGCAGTGTAAGAGCCCAGTGGTCAACCGGGACTAGCGGGAGAGACACAGATACGCAGTATTTT.

The sample holds many counts of this clonotype. The CDR3 DNA is TGTGCCAGCAGTGGACTAGCGGAAGAGACCCAGTACTTC. Protein sequence: CASSGLAEETQYF. This sequence joins TRBV6-1 and TRBJ2-5, with 9 bases identical to TRBD2. This CDR3 region has 13 residues. The germline V gene has CDR1 MNHNS and CDR2 SASEGT. With V trimmed by 4 bases and J by 3 bases, 0 bases remained unmatched.

The table lists this clonotype with many counts. The rearrangement uses TRBV5-5 and TRBJ1-2; 7 nucleotides line up with TRBD1. The CDR3 is made up of 14 amino acids. V gave up 4 bases and J gave up 8 bases; unmatched junction bases: 11. CDR1 and CDR2 (germline): SGHKS, YYEKEE (reference sequence). CDR3 amino acids: CASSPTGSQRGYTF. The CDR3 DNA reads TGTGCCAGCAGCCCGACAGGGTCCCAGAGGGGCTACACCTTC.

This clonotype was detected many times. The chain has TRBV7-2 and TRBJ1-2; no clear D. Germline V gene sequence: CDR1 SGHTA, CDR2 FQGNSA. Trimming left V 3 bases short and J 8 bases short, with 13 bases between. The CDR3 spans 13 residues. The CDR3 region is CASSLDPTRGYTF. The CDR3 DNA sequence: TGTGCCAGCAGCTTGGACCCAACTCGGGGCTACACCTTC.

This clonotype was recorded many times. The gene calls are TRBV7-9 and TRBJ2-7; the D gene is possibly TRBD2 (5 bases). The germline V gene encodes CDR1 SEHNR and CDR2 FQNEAQ (reference sequence). Deletions cut 3 bases from V and 5 bases from J, with 11 bases between. The CDR3 consists of 13 residues. CDR3 loop: CASSLMEVNEQYF. The CDR3 bases are TGTGCCAGCAGCTTGATGGAGGTGAACGAGCAGTACTTC. Full variable domain (remainder filled in from reference TRBV7-9 and TRBJ2-7): DTGVSQNPRHKITKRGQNVTFRCDPISEHNRLYWYRQTLGQGPEFLTYFQNEAQLEKSRLLSDRFSAERPKGSFSTLEIQRTEQGDSAMYLCASSLMEVNEQYFGPGTRLTVT.

This clonotype has ten or more counts. The chain combines TRBV19 with TRBJ1-6, with D perhaps matching TRBD1 (5 bases). The CDR3 contains 15 residues. CDR1 is LNHDA and CDR2 is SQIVND in the germline V gene (reference sequence). Between the trimmed V and J ends, which lost 5 bases and 0 bases, there was a span of 8 bases. As DNA, the CDR3 is TGTGCCAGTAGTTGGGGGAGCTCCTATAATTCACCCCTCCACTTT. This gives the protein CASSWGSSYNSPLHF.

The rearrangement joins TRBV19 to TRBJ1-2; perhaps TRBD1 as D (5 bases). The CDR3 has 13 residues. CDR1 is LNHDA, CDR2 SQIVND, per germline (reference sequence). Trimming left V 6 bases short and J 7 bases short, with 15 bases between. The CDR3, as DNA: TGTGCCAGTAGGGGCAGGGAGAAGGGTGGCTACACCTTC. Translation gives CASRGREKGGYTF. Drawing the rest from reference TRBV19 and TRBJ1-2, the complete variable domain is DGGITQSPKYLFRKEGQNVTLSCEQNLNHDAMYWYRQDPGQGLRLIYYSQIVNDFQKGDIAEGYSVSREKKESFPLTVTSAQKNPTAFYLCASRGREKGGYTFGSGTRLTVV.

This clonotype appeared many times. The J gene is TRBJ2-3, the V gene TRBV25-1; D possibly corresponds to TRBD2 (6 bases). CDR1 and CDR2 from the germline V gene are MGHDK and SYGVNS. V lost 4 bases and J 4 bases, leaving 12 bases between the germline ends. The CDR3 runs to 14 residues. The CDR3 DNA is TGTGCCAGCAGTGTCCGATGGGGGGCAGATACGCAGTATTTT. This translates into CASSVRWGADTQYF.

This clonotype was observed at least ten times. This chain connects TRBV27 to TRBJ2-2; D is perhaps TRBD2 (5 bases). V was cut by 6 bases and J by 9 bases, with 11 bases left in between. The CDR3 has 12 amino acids. The germline V gene encodes CDR1 MNHEY and CDR2 SMNVEV (reference sequence). As DNA, the CDR3 is TGTGCCAGCAGGCGGGTTGGATGGGAGCTGTTTTTT. Amino acids: CASRRVGWELFF.

This clonotype was picked up many times. The chain combines TRBV5-4 with TRBJ2-1, with a possible D match to TRBD2 (6 bases). The V gene's germline CDR1 is SGHNT and CDR2 YYREEE (reference sequence). CDR3 length: 12 residues. The germline V and J ends were trimmed by 4 bases and 9 bases, with 11 bases remaining between them. This CDR3 is CASSQTSSEQFF. DNA for the CDR3: TGTGCCAGCAGCCAGACTAGTAGTGAGCAGTTCTTC.

This clonotype showed up many times. V is TRBV6-1 and J is TRBJ2-1; 10 positions match TRBD2. There are 16 residues in the CDR3. V trimming: 5 bases; J trimming: 1 base; junction bases outside the gene matches: 5. Germline CDR1 reads MNHNS; CDR2 reads SASEGT. The CDR3 reads CASSPPGLASYNEQFF. CDR3 nucleotide sequence: TGTGCCAGCAGTCCCCCGGGACTAGCGTCCTACAATGAGCAGTTCTTC.

This clonotype has at least ten counts. The chain links TRBV4-1 to TRBJ2-3; TRBD1 agrees at 10 bases. V lost 4 bases, J lost 5 bases, and 12 bases stayed unmatched. The CDR3 loop spans 17 amino acids. CDR1 MGHRA and CDR2 YSYEKL come from the germline V gene. The CDR3 region is CASSLGTGTGEKDTQYF. As DNA, the CDR3 is TGCGCCAGCAGCCTGGGAACAGGGACAGGGGAAAAAGATACGCAGTATTTT.

This clonotype was counted a few times. The genes are TRBV18 and TRBJ2-1, with 11 bases identical to TRBD2. The CDR3 runs 20 residues. V trimming: 4 bases; J trimming: 8 bases; junction bases outside the gene matches: 22. Germline values: CDR1 KGHSH, CDR2 LQKENI. CDR3 nucleotide sequence: TGTGCCAGCTCACGTACCCAGACTAGCGGGATTTTCTCTCTCAGCGATGAGCAGTTCTTC. This codes for CASSRTQTSGIFSLSDEQFF.

This clonotype was seen at least ten times. V and J are TRBV4-1 and TRBJ2-3; 10 positions match TRBD2. V dropped 1 base and J dropped 1; count of bases not matched to a gene: 2. The CDR3 is 16 amino acids. From germline, CDR1 is MGHRA and CDR2 YSYEKL. The CDR3 sequence is CASSQVGLAGTDTQYF. CDR3 in DNA: TGCGCCAGCAGCCAAGTTGGACTAGCGGGCACAGATACGCAGTATTTT.

This clonotype was observed many times. This chain links TRBV5-8 with TRBJ1-1; 9 bases are a match to TRBD1. This CDR3 region has 15 residues. The V segment lost 4 bases and the J segment 6 bases; nucleotides outside the gene matches: 10. Germline V lookup: CDR1 SGHTS, CDR2 YDEGEE. The DNA of the CDR3 is TGTGCCAGCAGCCCCAGTGGGGACAGGGTAGCTGAAGCTTTCTTT. Translating it yields CASSPSGDRVAEAFF.

The sample holds many counts of this clonotype. CDR3 loop: CASSQGGGRDTQYF. Written as DNA, the CDR3 is TGCGCCAGCAGCCAAGGAGGCGGGAGAGATACGCAGTATTTT. The rearrangement uses TRBV4-1 and TRBJ2-3; 7 bases agree with TRBD2. Looked up from germline, CDR1 is MGHRA and CDR2 is YSYEKL. The CDR3 runs to 14 residues. V dropped 1 base and J dropped 5; count of bases not matched to a gene: 3.

This clonotype was recorded a few times. The V gene is TRBV4-1, the J gene TRBJ1-2; 8 bases map to TRBD1. CDR1 is MGHRA, CDR2 YSYEKL, per germline. The CDR3 extends over 14 amino acids. The V and J ends lost 4 bases and 4 bases, in that order; junction bases with no gene match: 5. CDR3 in DNA: TGCGCCAGCAGCCCAGGGGGCAGGGGCTATGGCTACACCTTC. This sequence encodes CASSPGGRGYGYTF.

The sample holds many counts of this clonotype. This chain uses TRBV27 with TRBJ2-1; 7 nucleotides match TRBD1. The CDR3 is 13 residues long. Per the germline V gene, CDR1 is MNHEY and CDR2 is SMNVEV (reference sequence). V shed 5 bases and J 8 bases; nucleotides not matched to a gene: 6. CDR3: CASSVDRVDEQFF. For the CDR3, the DNA is TGTGCCAGCAGTGTCGACAGGGTTGATGAGCAGTTCTTC.

This chain joins TRBV7-9 and TRBJ1-2; 9 bases agree with TRBD1. CDR1 is SEHNR, CDR2 FQNEAQ, per germline (reference sequence). The CDR3 is made up of 19 amino acids. V gave up 2 bases and J gave up 5 bases; unmatched junction bases: 18. The CDR3 reads CASSLPNRDREGSGYGYTF. The CDR3 DNA is TGTGCCAGCAGCTTACCCAACCGGGACAGGGAGGGCTCGGGATATGGCTACACCTTC. The full variable domain, with the rest looked up from reference TRBV7-9 and TRBJ1-2, is DTGVSQNPRHKITKRGQNVTFRCDPISEHNRLYWYRQTLGQGPEFLTYFQNEAQLEKSRLLSDRFSAERPKGSFSTLEIQRTEQGDSAMYLCASSLPNRDREGSGYGYTFGSGTRLTVV.

This chain links TRBV5-1 with TRBJ2-1, with 8 positions matching TRBD1. Germline V gives CDR1 SGHRS, CDR2 YFSETQ. CDR3 length: 15 residues. The V segment lost 2 bases and the J segment 4 bases; nucleotides outside the gene matches: 5. CDR3 region: CASSFDDRGYNEQFF. CDR3 bases: TGCGCCAGCAGCTTTGATGACAGGGGATACAATGAGCAGTTCTTC.

This clonotype was observed many times. The rearrangement links TRBV11-2 to TRBJ2-3, with TRBD2 identical over 12 bases. Germline V gene data show CDR1 as SGHAT and CDR2 as FQNNGV. The V segment lost 7 bases and the J segment 4 bases; nucleotides outside the gene matches: 6. This CDR3 has 15 residues. The DNA for the CDR3 is TGTGCCAGCACCTGGACTAGCGGGAAAGCAGATACGCAGTATTTT. This gives the protein CASTWTSGKADTQYF.

The sample holds many counts of this clonotype. This rearrangement joins TRBV10-1 to TRBJ1-1; D gene unclear. Germline V gives CDR1 WNHNN, CDR2 SYGVQD (reference sequence). The CDR3 consists of 13 residues. Trimming took 1 base from V and 3 from J, leaving 6 bases between them. This chain's CDR3 is CASSEYRDTEAFF. For the CDR3, the DNA is TGCGCCAGCAGTGAGTATAGGGACACTGAAGCTTTCTTT.

This clonotype was counted only a few times. A read error is possible here, since a much larger clone lies one base away. The genes are TRBV29-1 and TRBJ2-1; no definite D call. This CDR3 comprises 16 residues. Per germline, CDR1 SQVTM and CDR2 ANQGSEA. The V gene lost 5 bases and the J gene lost 6 bases, with 23 bases spanning the gap. This CDR3 reads CSVTQTYSSPCNEQFF. DNA of the CDR3: TGCAGCGTTACCCAAACTTACTCCTCCCCTTGCAATGAGCAGTTCTTC.

This clonotype was seen at least ten times. This chain joins TRBV18 and TRBJ2-2; D is unresolved. Germline assignment: CDR1 KGHSH and CDR2 LQKENI. V was clipped by 3 bases and J by 0 bases, with 11 bases between them. The CDR3 covers 16 residues. CDR3 protein: CASSPLGQANTGELFF. In DNA form, the CDR3 reads TGTGCCAGCTCACCTTTAGGGCAGGCGAACACCGGGGAGCTGTTTTTT. Complete variable domain (other parts from reference TRBV18 and TRBJ2-2): NAGVMQNPRHLVRRRGQEARLRCSPMKGHSHVYWYRQLPEEGLKFMVYLQKENIIDESGMPKERFSAEFPKEGPSILRIQQVVRGDSAAYFCASSPLGQANTGELFFGEGSRLTVL.

The rearrangement uses TRBV19 and TRBJ1-6, with 7 bases that match TRBD1. The germline V gene encodes CDR1 LNHDA and CDR2 SQIVND (reference sequence). The length of the CDR3 is 15 residues. V dropped 6 bases and J dropped 6; count of bases not matched to a gene: 8. The CDR3 sequence: CASSSNRGANSPLHF. Written as DNA, the CDR3 is TGTGCCAGTAGCTCAAACAGGGGTGCTAATTCACCCCTCCACTTT.